This TCR beta chain is from a study of radiation and T cells in renal cell carcinoma. Study-level points and caveats: Pretreatment tumor biopsies were lacking, so baseline clonotypes are unknown. Top tumor clonotypes rose in blood 2 weeks post-radiation, then contracted.

A single count supports this clone. Antigen specificity is unknown. There are 15 residues in the CDR3. Per the germline V gene, CDR1 is MNHEY and CDR2 is SVGAGI. The V end was cut by 7 bases, the J end by 0 bases, with 12 bases between. TCRdb's copy holds only in-frame clones and misses some; the assay was immunoSEQ multiplex PCR. The repertoire holds 90,000 to 100,000 clones, with 86% as singletons. Time point indicated: baseline pretreatment blood. Treatment described: 15 Gy SBRT to primary tumor, nephrectomy 4 weeks later. This renal cell carcinoma was of the clear cell type. The chain uses TRBV6-5 and TRBJ1-4; possible D gene TRBD1, 6 bases. The TCR sequence derives from a man in his forties or fifties with renal cell carcinoma. This specimen consisted of blood, obtained from a patient whose treatment included radiotherapy and nephrectomy. This CDR3 is CASTRQVSTNEKLFF. The CDR3 DNA sequence: TGTGCCAGCACCCGACAGGTTTCAACTAATGAAAAACTGTTTTTT.